This paragraph covers one TCR beta chain sequence. Its target is not known. The data are from a study of T cell responses to AZD1222 COVID-19 vaccine. Turning to the study itself: Second doses that came at about 4 or about 12 weeks were put together. Study-wide results and caveats: Clonal diversity may have been underestimated, and the donors were mostly white British, with more females than males. Breadth and depth of Spike-specific TCRs rose after two AZD1222 doses.

The repertoire was sequenced with immunoSEQ multiplex PCR; TCRdb's copy has only in-frame clones and lacks some. The repertoire holds approximately 150,000 clones, with more than 75% as singletons. This CDR3 contains 13 residues. Per the germline V gene, CDR1 is MDHEN and CDR2 is SYDVKM. Between the trimmed V and J ends, which lost 10 bases and 4 bases, there was a span of 14 bases. The chain carries TRBV28 and TRBJ1-3, with no clear D. Source: peripheral blood, taken on day 0 of AZD1222 vaccination. The receptor comes from an adult in good health. CDR3 protein: CAIAGLPGNTIYF. DNA for the CDR3: TGTGCCATCGCTGGGCTCCCAGGAAACACCATATATTTT.